Presented here are 4 T cell receptor beta chains from one specimen sequenced in a study of cytomegalovirus exposure and HLA in healthy donors. PCR primers comprised 60 Vbeta and 13 Jbeta primers. Repertoires were generated with immunoSEQ multiplex PCR, while TCRdb's copy carries only in-frame clones and drops some. The sample gives some 100,000 clones, 75% of which show up once; approximately 4.8% is in the top ten. Material: PBMCs. Receptors originate from a woman between 18 and 29 years old in good health and CMV-seropositive.

CDR3 DNA sequence: TGTGCCAGCAGTTTAAAGGGGTTTGACACTGAAGCTTTCTTT. Its translation: CASSLKGFDTEAFF. The chain combines TRBV27 with TRBJ1-1, with TRBD1 as a possible D gene (5 bases). Germline CDR1 MNHEY, CDR2 SMNVEV (reference sequence). This CDR3 is built from 14 residues. Trimming removed 2 bases at V and 3 bases at J, with 10 bases between.

The rearrangement joins TRBV6-1 to TRBJ1-5, with D unresolved. The germline CDR1 and CDR2 sequences are MNHNS and SASEGT. The CDR3 runs 14 residues. Deletions cut 4 bases from V and 6 bases from J, with 13 bases between. CDR3 amino acids: CASSALHIVQPQHF. CDR3 sequence (DNA): TGTGCCAGCAGTGCCTTACATATTGTTCAGCCCCAGCATTTT.

This rearrangement joins TRBV10-3 to TRBJ2-3; 9 positions agree with TRBD2. This CDR3 is built from 14 residues. V trimming: 4 bases; J trimming: 7 bases; junction bases outside the gene matches: 6. From germline, CDR1 is ENHRY and CDR2 SYGVKD. The CDR3 sequence is CAISGRLAENTQYF. DNA of the CDR3: TGTGCCATCAGTGGTAGACTAGCGGAAAATACGCAGTATTTT.

This chain uses TRBV27 with TRBJ2-1; 9 bases map to TRBD2. CDR3 length: 16 residues. Germline V gene data show CDR1 as MNHEY and CDR2 as SMNVEV (reference sequence). The trim removed 7 bases at V and 2 bases at J, leaving 9 bases unmatched. In DNA form, the CDR3 reads TGTGCCAGCAAATCTCTGACTAGCGGACCCTACAATGAGCAGTTCTTC. Amino acid sequence: CASKSLTSGPYNEQFF.